The sequence of this TCR beta chain was determined in a study of immune evolution from preneoplasia to lung adenocarcinoma. Study information: HLA loss of heterozygosity: over 5.5% AIS, approximately 15% MIA, approximately 31% ADC, none AAH.

Details on this clone: The target antigen is unknown.

The protocol was immunoSEQ multiplex PCR, while the TCRdb copy is restricted to in-frame clones and leaves out a portion. The sample lists more than 4,000 clones; about 70% were seen once. Histologic diagnosis was independently verified by two lung pathologists. Broader study findings: From normal lung to invasive adenocarcinoma, top clone frequencies appeared to decrease. Later-stage lesions seemingly showed higher T cell density and diversity than normal lung.

The CDR3 runs to 14 residues. In germline, CDR1 is LNHDA, CDR2 SQIVND (reference sequence). V lost 3 bases to trimming and J lost 4 bases, with 10 bases between them. The TCR originated in a person between 60 and 79 years old with lung adenocarcinoma. This rearrangement joins TRBV19 to TRBJ1-3; D perhaps matches TRBD1 (5 bases). Sequencing input: FFPE minimally invasive lung adenocarcinoma tissue. The CDR3 here is CASSIATGGNTIYF. As DNA, the CDR3 is TGTGCCAGTAGTATCGCAACAGGAGGAAACACCATATATTTT.